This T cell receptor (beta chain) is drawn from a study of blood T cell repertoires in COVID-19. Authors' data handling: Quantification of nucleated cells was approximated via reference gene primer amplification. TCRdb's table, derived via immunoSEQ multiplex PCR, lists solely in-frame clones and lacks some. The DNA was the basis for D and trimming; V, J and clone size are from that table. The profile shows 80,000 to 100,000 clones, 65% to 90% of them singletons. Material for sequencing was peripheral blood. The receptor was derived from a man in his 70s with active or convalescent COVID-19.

The CDR3: CASSSVYEQYF. In DNA, the CDR3 is TGTGCCAGCAGCTCGGTCTACGAGCAGTACTTC. J is TRBJ2-7 and V is TRBV5-8; D not certain. V gave up 3 bases and J gave up 3 bases, with 4 bases separating them. The V gene's germline CDR1 is SGHTS and CDR2 YDEGEE. The length of the CDR3 is 11 residues.